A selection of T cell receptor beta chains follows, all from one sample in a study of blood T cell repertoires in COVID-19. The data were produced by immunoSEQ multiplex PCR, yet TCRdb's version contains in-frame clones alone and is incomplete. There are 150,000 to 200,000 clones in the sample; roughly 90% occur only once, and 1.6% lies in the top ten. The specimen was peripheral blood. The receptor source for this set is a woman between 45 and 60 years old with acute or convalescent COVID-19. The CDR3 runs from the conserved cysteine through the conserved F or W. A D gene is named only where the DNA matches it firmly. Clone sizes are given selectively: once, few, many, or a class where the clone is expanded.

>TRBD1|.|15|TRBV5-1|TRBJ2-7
CASSLGGTGDYEQYF
TGCGCCAGCAGTTTGGGCGGGACAGGGGACTACGAGCAGTACTTC
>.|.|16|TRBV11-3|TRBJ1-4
CASSLVSPGANEKLFF
TGTGCCAGCAGCTTAGTTTCCCCAGGGGCTAATGAAAAACTGTTTTTT
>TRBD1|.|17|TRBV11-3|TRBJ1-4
CASSLAKTGATNEKLFF
TGTGCCAGCAGCTTAGCTAAGACAGGGGCGACTAATGAAAAACTGTTTTTT
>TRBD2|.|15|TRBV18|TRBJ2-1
CASSPPASGGNEQFF
TGTGCCAGCTCACCACCCGCTAGCGGAGGCAATGAGCAGTTCTTC
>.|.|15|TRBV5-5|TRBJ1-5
CASSLGRGDGQPQHF
TGTGCCAGCAGCTTGGGTCGAGGCGATGGGCAGCCCCAGCATTTT
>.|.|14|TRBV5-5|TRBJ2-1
CASSLAGANNEQFF
TGTGCCAGCAGCTTGGCTGGGGCGAACAATGAGCAGTTCTTC
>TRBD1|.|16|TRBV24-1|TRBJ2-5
CATSDTGQGLQETQYF
TGTGCCACCAGTGATACCGGACAGGGCCTCCAAGAGACCCAGTACTTC
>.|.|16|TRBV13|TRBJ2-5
CASSQNRGSGGETQYF
TGTGCCAGCAGTCAAAATCGCGGTAGCGGAGGAGAGACCCAGTACTTC
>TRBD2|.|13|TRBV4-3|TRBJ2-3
CASSQEGLGKQYF
TGCGCCAGCAGCCAAGAGGGACTAGGGAAACAGTATTTT
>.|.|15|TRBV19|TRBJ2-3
CASTIRSGSTDTQYF
TGTGCCAGTACTATAAGGAGCGGGAGCACAGATACGCAGTATTTT
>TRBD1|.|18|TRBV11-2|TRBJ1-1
CASSLEQGAAYMNTEAFF
TGTGCCAGCAGCTTAGAACAGGGGGCAGCTTATATGAACACTGAAGCTTTCTTT
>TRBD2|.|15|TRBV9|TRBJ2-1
CASSLGLADFNEQFF
TGTGCCAGCAGCCTCGGACTAGCGGACTTCAATGAGCAGTTCTTC
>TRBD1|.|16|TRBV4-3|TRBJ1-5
CAPGVSNRGGNQPQHF
TGCGCCCCCGGGGTAAGTAACAGGGGTGGCAATCAGCCCCAGCATTTT
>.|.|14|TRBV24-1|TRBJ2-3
CATSSGWGTDTQYF
TGTGCCACCAGTTCAGGGTGGGGCACAGATACGCAGTATTTT
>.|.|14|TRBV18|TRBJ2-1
CASSPSGDYNEQFF
TGTGCCAGCTCACCATCGGGGGATTACAATGAGCAGTTCTTC
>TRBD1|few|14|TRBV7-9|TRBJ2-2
CASSGQGNTGELFF
TGTGCCAGCAGTGGACAGGGTAACACCGGGGAGCTGTTTTTT
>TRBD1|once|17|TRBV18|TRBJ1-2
CASSPLEGGGFLYGYTF
TGTGCCAGCTCACCACTCGAAGGGGGCGGTTTCCTCTATGGCTACACCTTC
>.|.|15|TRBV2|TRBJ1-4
CASSEQSDYNEKLFF
TGTGCCAGCAGTGAGCAAAGCGACTACAATGAAAAACTGTTTTTT
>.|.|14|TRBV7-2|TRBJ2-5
CASSSRGFQETQYF
TGTGCCAGCAGCTCCAGAGGGTTTCAAGAGACCCAGTACTTC
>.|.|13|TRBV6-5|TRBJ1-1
CASSYQGSTEAFF
TGTGCCAGCAGTTACCAGGGGAGTACTGAAGCTTTCTTT
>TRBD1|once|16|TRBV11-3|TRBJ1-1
CASSLDRGTMNTEAFF
TGTGCCAGCAGCCTGGACAGGGGGACGATGAACACTGAAGCTTTCTTT
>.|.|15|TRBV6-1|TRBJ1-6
CASRPPQGSNSPLHF
TGTGCCAGCAGACCCCCACAGGGCAGTAATTCACCCCTCCACTTT